The 18 T cell receptor beta chains below come from one sample, sequenced in a study of blood T cells in healthy people across ages. Together with a sample-barcoded 5' primer, a J-beta primer mix was included in a second PCR lasting about 6 to 12 cycles. A single record per CDR3 protein comes from TCRdb applying MiXCR to the 5' RACE reads. The sample has 710,000 or so distinct CDR3 sequences, roughly 30% seen once. Sequenced sample: blood. The receptors here all came from a woman of 80 years or more in good health.

This clonotype has a count of ten or more. This sequence joins TRBV12-3 or TRBV12-4 and TRBJ1-6; D is uncertain. CDR3 length: 13 residues. Trimming removed 6 bases from V and 7 bases from J, with 10 bases in between. Here the CDR3 DNA reads TGTGCCAGCAGCGGCTTCGAAAATTCACCCCTCCACTTT. This encodes CASSGFENSPLHF.

This clonotype was counted many times. The chain couples TRBV7-9 to TRBJ2-7; 12 bases match TRBD2. Trimming took 8 bases from V and 1 from J; bases not matched to a gene: 15. Germline V CDR1 and CDR2: SEHNR, FQNEAQ (reference sequence). The CDR3 sequence is 18 residues long. CDR3 in amino acids: CASSRVRGTSGGSYEQYF. The DNA for the CDR3 is TGTGCCAGCTCGAGGGTGCGCGGCACTAGCGGGGGGTCCTACGAGCAGTACTTC.

V is TRBV10-3 and J is TRBJ2-2, with D possibly matching TRBD1 (5 bases). This CDR3 has 13 residues. Germline CDR1 reads ENHRY; CDR2 reads SYGVKD. Trimming stripped 7 bases from V and 4 bases from J, with 10 bases between. The CDR3 spells CAITGSSTGELFF. The CDR3, as DNA: TGTGCCATCACAGGGTCGAGCACCGGGGAGCTGTTTTTT.

The sample holds a few counts of this clonotype. A much larger clone sits a single nucleotide away, making a read error possible. The chain is built from TRBV6-5 and TRBJ2-7; TRBD2 aligns across 8 bases. In germline, CDR1 is MNHEY, CDR2 SVGAGI. The CDR3 totals 14 residues. V gave up 6 bases and J gave up 7 bases; unmatched junction bases: 11. The CDR3 sequence is CASSSLAAGDEQYF. DNA for the CDR3: TGTGCCAGCAGCTCACTAGCGGCGGGCGATGAGCAGTACTTC.

In the case of this clonotype: The junction does not match germline at one end; this may be a read error. V and J are TRBV30 and TRBJ2-7, with D possibly matching TRBD2 (6 bases). The closer fit of TRBJ2-5 to the DNA end suggests the J call may be wrong. CDR1 is GTSNPN and CDR2 is SVGIG in the germline V gene (reference sequence). The CDR3 totals 14 residues. The CDR3 is CAGSVKASAATQYF. The CDR3 region has the DNA TGTGCCGGGAGTGTAAAGGCTAGCGCGGCGACCCAGTACTTC.

The chain uses TRBV7-9 and TRBJ1-4, with a tentative D call TRBD1 (6 bases). The V end lost 5 bases, the J end lost 8 bases, and 15 bases lay between the germline ends. CDR1 and CDR2 from the germline V gene are SEHNR and FQNEAQ (reference sequence). CDR3 length: 14 residues. For the CDR3, the DNA is TGTGCCAGCAGCCGTTCAGGGGCTCGGGAAAAACTGTTTTTT. Translating it yields CASSRSGAREKLFF.

This clonotype was seen repeatedly, ten times or more. V and J are TRBV20-1 and TRBJ2-4, with a tentative D call TRBD1 (6 bases). The CDR3 length is 13 residues. Germline V lookup: CDR1 DFQATT, CDR2 SNEGSKA (reference sequence). V gave up 4 bases and J gave up 1 base, with 8 bases separating them. This CDR3 is CSANREAKNIQYF. CDR3 coding DNA: TGCAGTGCTAACAGGGAGGCCAAAAACATTCAGTACTTC.

Worth noting for this clonotype: Being one base from a much bigger clone, this may be a read error. The rearrangement joins TRBV6-6 to TRBJ2-6; a possible D gene is TRBD1 (5 bases). The CDR3 has 15 amino acids. Germline CDR1 MNHNY, CDR2 SVGAGI (reference sequence). In nucleotides, the CDR3 is TGTGCCAGCAGTTTCAGGCTCTCTGGGGCCAACGTCCGGACTTTC. Its translation: CASSFRLSGANVRTF.

This clonotype was seen at least ten times. The chain links TRBV6-1 to TRBJ2-7, with D maybe TRBD2 (6 bases). V was trimmed by 2 bases and J by 6 bases, leaving 8 bases between them. The CDR3 runs 12 residues. Germline V gene lookup returns CDR1 MNHNS and CDR2 SASEGT. Written as DNA, the CDR3 is TGTGCCAGCAGTGAATGGAGGGTCGAGCAGTACTTC. It specifies CASSEWRVEQYF.

The genes are TRBV11-2 and TRBJ2-1; the match to TRBD2 covers 16 bases. The CDR3 totals 15 residues. The V segment lost 6 bases and the J segment 8 bases; nucleotides outside the gene matches: 4. Germline CDR1 SGHAT, CDR2 FQNNGV. This chain's CDR3 is CASSKGTSGGDEQFF. In nucleotides, the CDR3 is TGTGCCAGCAGTAAGGGGACTAGCGGGGGGGATGAGCAGTTCTTC.

This clonotype has a handful of counts. V gene TRBV20-1 combines with J gene TRBJ1-5; D is possibly TRBD1 (6 bases). Germline lookup yields CDR1 DFQATT and CDR2 SNEGSKA (reference sequence). The CDR3 runs to 15 residues. Trimming cost V 2 bases and J 1 base, with 12 bases left between them. This CDR3 reads CSARRAGESNQPQHF. The DNA of the CDR3 is TGCAGTGCTAGAAGGGCAGGGGAGAGCAATCAGCCCCAGCATTTT.

This clonotype was seen at least ten times. The V gene is TRBV6-2 or TRBV6-3, the J gene TRBJ2-1; no clear D gene. V shed 2 bases and J shed 1 base, with 9 bases lying between them. This CDR3 comprises 15 residues. The germline gives CDR1 MNHEY, CDR2 SVGEGT. Here the CDR3 reads CASSYPLGSYNEQFF. CDR3 DNA: TGTGCCAGCAGTTACCCCCTCGGGTCCTACAATGAGCAGTTCTTC.

The chain has TRBV5-1 and TRBJ1-4; TRBD1 agrees at 9 bases. From germline, CDR1 is SGHRS and CDR2 YFSETQ. The length of the CDR3 is 16 residues. With V trimmed by 0 bases and J by 5 bases, 5 bases remained unmatched. The CDR3 here is CASSLAPTGGNEKLFF. As DNA, the CDR3 is TGCGCCAGCAGCTTGGCCCCGACAGGGGGAAATGAAAAACTGTTTTTT.

A few counts support this clonotype. This chain links TRBV6-6 with TRBJ2-1; perhaps D is TRBD1 or TRBD2 (5 bases each). Per the germline V gene, CDR1 is MNHNY and CDR2 is SVGAGI (reference sequence). This CDR3 comprises 16 residues. The V gene lost 8 bases and the J gene lost 0 bases, with 17 bases spanning the gap. The CDR3 here is CASGTDLAYSYNEQFF. CDR3 in DNA: TGTGCCAGCGGGACGGACCTAGCATACTCCTACAATGAGCAGTTCTTC.

In its sample, this clonotype was seen a few times. The V call is TRBV25-1, the J call TRBJ1-1; 8 bases map to TRBD1. The V and J ends lost 0 bases and 2 bases, in that order; junction bases with no gene match: 5. CDR3 length equals 16 residues. Germline-derived CDR1 and CDR2 are MGHDK and SYGVNS. The CDR3 protein is CASSEYGQGINTEAFF. CDR3 DNA sequence: TGTGCCAGCAGTGAATATGGACAGGGAATAAACACTGAAGCTTTCTTT.

On this clonotype itself: A single base separates this from a much larger clone, so it may be a read error. The chain employs TRBV29-1 and TRBJ1-1; D call uncertain. The CDR3 loop spans 13 amino acids. Germline values: CDR1 SQVTM, CDR2 ANQGSEA. CDR3 sequence (DNA): TGCGGCGTTGAGGACGGAACGAACACTGAAGCTTTCTTT. This translates into CGVEDGTNTEAFF.

The sample holds a few counts of this clonotype. V is TRBV20-1 and J is TRBJ1-1; D call uncertain. V was clipped by 4 bases and J by 5 bases, with 17 bases between them. Germline V gives CDR1 DFQATT, CDR2 SNEGSKA (reference sequence). The CDR3 totals 14 residues. The CDR3 region has the DNA TGCAGTGCTATAGTTGAGTGGGGTGGGACTGAAGCTTTCTTT. Encoded protein: CSAIVEWGGTEAFF.

This clonotype was observed a few times. V gene TRBV20-1 combines with J gene TRBJ1-3; weak D call: TRBD1 (5 bases). Trimming took 2 bases from V and 0 from J, leaving 11 bases between them. The germline CDR1 and CDR2 sequences are DFQATT and SNEGSKA (reference sequence). The CDR3 sequence is 15 residues long. CDR3 protein: CSARPGGLSGNTIYF. The CDR3 bases are TGCAGTGCTAGACCCGGGGGACTCTCTGGAAACACCATATATTTT.